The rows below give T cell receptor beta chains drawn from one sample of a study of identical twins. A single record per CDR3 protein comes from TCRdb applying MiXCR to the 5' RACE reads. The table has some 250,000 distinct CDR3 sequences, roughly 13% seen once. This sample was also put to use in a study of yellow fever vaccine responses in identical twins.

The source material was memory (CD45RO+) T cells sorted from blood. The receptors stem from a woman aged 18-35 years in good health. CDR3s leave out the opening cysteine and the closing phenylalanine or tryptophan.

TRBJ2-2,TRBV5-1,ASSTGTVGTGELF
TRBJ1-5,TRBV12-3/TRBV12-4,ASSFSDQPQH
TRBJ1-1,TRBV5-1,ASSLAQGGGEAF
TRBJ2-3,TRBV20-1,SAHSVRGHTQY
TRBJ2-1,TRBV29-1,SVARDGVPSNEQF
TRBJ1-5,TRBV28,ASSLRPQQPQH
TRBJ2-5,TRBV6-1,ASSENWGGAETQY
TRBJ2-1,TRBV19,ASSIGYNNEQF
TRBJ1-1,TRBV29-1,SVRGGGGAAEAF
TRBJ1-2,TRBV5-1,ASSLAGAANYGYT
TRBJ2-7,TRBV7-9,ASGPPSSYEQY
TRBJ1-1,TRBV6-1,ASSKDRMTEAF
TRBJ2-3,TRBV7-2,ASTSRADTQY
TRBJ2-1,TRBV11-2,ASSLESGASGLSKKQF
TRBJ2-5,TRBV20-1,SASRLAGGFGETQY
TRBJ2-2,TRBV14,ASSRGTSGAGELF
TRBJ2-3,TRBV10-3,AISDMGGLPIADTQY
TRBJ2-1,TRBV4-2,AMGSGTGTYNEQF
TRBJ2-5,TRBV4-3,ASSQGERLQETQY
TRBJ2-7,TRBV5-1,ASSLEGGAYEQY
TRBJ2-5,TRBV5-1,ASSSNRDQETQY
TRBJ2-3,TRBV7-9,ASSSDGRSTDTQY
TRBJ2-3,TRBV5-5,ASSLGGVGDTQY
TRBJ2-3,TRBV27,ASSFGYGGRSDTQY
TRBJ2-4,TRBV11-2,ASSLSTGTSGRGNIQY
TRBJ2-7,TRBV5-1,ASSLGGQVLSYEQY
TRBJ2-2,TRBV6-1,ASNRRANTGELF
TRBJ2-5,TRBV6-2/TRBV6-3,ASSYPTRGTSGTQY
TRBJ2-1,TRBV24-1,ATSDIGESTQF
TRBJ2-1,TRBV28,ASSPLRRSSYNEQF
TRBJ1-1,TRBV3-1,ASTRDSSEAF
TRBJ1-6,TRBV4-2,ASSQEGQGFSPLH
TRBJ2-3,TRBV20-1,SARGTGWTDTQY
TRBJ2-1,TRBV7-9,ASSSSTLGLAGDEQF
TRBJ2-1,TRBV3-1,ASSQDRGLGNEQF
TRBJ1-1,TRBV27,ASSRGQARNTEAF
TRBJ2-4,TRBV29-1,SAGQGIQY
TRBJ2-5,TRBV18,ASSQRSSGGPETQY
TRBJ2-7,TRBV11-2,ASSYEYEQY
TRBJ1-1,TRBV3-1,ASSQGQTDAEAF
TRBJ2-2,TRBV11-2,ASSLQTGVNTGELF
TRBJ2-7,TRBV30,AWSVAGAYEQY
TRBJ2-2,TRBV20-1,SARAVAGTPEHRGELF
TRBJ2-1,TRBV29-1,SVAGTSGSYNEQF
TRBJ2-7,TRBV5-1,ASSLETAAHEQY
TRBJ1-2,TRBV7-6,ASSLGQGTISVYT
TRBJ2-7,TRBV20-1,SARELIDYEQY
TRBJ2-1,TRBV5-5,ASSLWAANEQF
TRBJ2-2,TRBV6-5,ASSSWTEHTGELF
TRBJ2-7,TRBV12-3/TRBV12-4,ASKGPLTYEQY
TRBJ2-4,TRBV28,ASFSPGAKNIQY
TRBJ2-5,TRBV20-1,SVKRGSQETQY